Listed here are 7 T cell receptor beta chains from one sample, sequenced in a study of cytomegalovirus exposure and HLA in healthy donors (dated by TCRdb to about 2017). Library preparation was by the immunoSEQ multiplex PCR assay. For the multiplex PCR, a mixture combining 60 forward primers for TCR Vbeta segments and 13 reverse primers for TCR Jbeta segments was used. Held by TCRdb, this immuneACCESS table contains in-frame sequences only and omits some clones. Under half of the omission traces to an unresolved V gene where checked; the cause of the rest is unknown. The sample table contains 180,000 or so clones; only one count was recorded for roughly 80% of them. The ten largest make up 7.7% of the sample. Sequences were obtained from PBMCs. The receptors come from a woman aged 40 to 50 in good health and CMV-seropositive.

The rearrangement uses TRBV28 and TRBJ1-1, with D possibly being TRBD1 (6 bases). Trimming removed 5 bases at V and 1 base at J, with 11 bases between. The CDR3 has 14 amino acids. Germline-derived CDR1 and CDR2 are MDHEN and SYDVKM. Written as DNA, the CDR3 is TGTGCCAGCAGTAACCCAGGGGAGAACACTGAAGCTTTCTTT. Translated, it gives CASSNPGENTEAFF.

This chain uses TRBV19 with TRBJ2-7, with D maybe TRBD2 (6 bases). The V end was cut by 1 base, the J end by 1 base, with 14 bases between. Germline lookup yields CDR1 LNHDA and CDR2 SQIVND (reference sequence). There are 16 residues in the CDR3. CDR3 sequence reads: CASSIGPPGASYEQYF. DNA for the CDR3: TGTGCCAGTAGTATAGGCCCCCCGGGAGCATCCTACGAGCAGTACTTC.

The J gene is TRBJ1-1, the V gene TRBV6-4; unclear D gene. From germline, CDR1 is MRHNA and CDR2 SNTAGT. CDR3 length: 14 amino acids. V was trimmed by 5 bases and J by 6 bases, leaving 16 bases between them. The CDR3 DNA sequence: TGTGCCAGCAGTTTACTTCCCTCTTACGCTGAAGCTTTCTTT. It specifies CASSLLPSYAEAFF.

This clone has just one count. The chain recombines TRBV7-8 with TRBJ1-1; D is undetermined. Germline V lookup: CDR1 SGHVS, CDR2 FQNEAQ. Trimming pared 0 bases from V and 3 bases from J, leaving 8 bases between. CDR3 length: 14 amino acids. The CDR3 DNA follows: TGTGCCAGCAGCTTAGCGGGGAGAGACACTGAAGCTTTCTTT. This gives the protein CASSLAGRDTEAFF.

This chain joins TRBV4-3 and TRBJ2-1; the D gene is possibly TRBD2 (6 bases). Trimming stripped 0 bases from V and 2 bases from J, with 11 bases between. Looked up from germline, CDR1 is LGHNA and CDR2 is YSLEER. The CDR3 totals 16 residues. The CDR3 nucleotides read TGCGCCAGCAGCCAAGATGGGCGGGGCCCCTACAATGAGCAGTTCTTC. Protein sequence: CASSQDGRGPYNEQFF.

V and J are TRBV19 and TRBJ1-4; possibly TRBD1 for D (6 bases). This CDR3 has 14 amino acids. V lost 6 bases, J lost 5 bases, and 13 bases lay in between. Germline-derived CDR1 and CDR2 are LNHDA and SQIVND (reference sequence). DNA for the CDR3: TGTGCCAGTAGAGCTACAGGGACGAATGAAAAACTGTTTTTT. This codes for CASRATGTNEKLFF.

The V gene is TRBV18, the J gene TRBJ2-7, with a possible D match to TRBD1 (5 bases). Germline assignment: CDR1 KGHSH and CDR2 LQKENI. This CDR3 has 14 amino acids. With 3 bases removed from V and 4 bases from J, the gap between germline ends came to 13 bases. CDR3 bases: TGTGCCAGCTCACCCGCGGACACAACTTACGAGCAGTACTTC. Translation: CASSPADTTYEQYF. The whole variable domain, remainder taken from reference TRBV18 and TRBJ2-7, is NAGVMQNPRHLVRRRGQEARLRCSPMKGHSHVYWYRQLPEEGLKFMVYLQKENIIDESGMPKERFSAEFPKEGPSILRIQQVVRGDSAAYFCASSPADTTYEQYFGPGTRLTVT.